This T cell receptor beta chain appears in the sequencing data of a study of cytomegalovirus exposure and HLA in healthy donors. Looking at the study overall: Previous work identified roughly 120 million unique TCR beta sequences from roughly 180 million T cells. Study findings and constraints: For TCR beta chains, V- and J-gene trimming was later linked to a missense DCLRE1C variant. Clonal expansion, a later analysis showed, was greater in HLA-associated TCR beta chains than in equally common others.

V shed 0 bases and J 13 bases; nucleotides not matched to a gene: 4. Germline lookup yields CDR1 SGHTA and CDR2 FQGNSA. CDR3 size: 13 residues. Use of 60 Vbeta and 13 Jbeta primers characterized the PCR. Assay: immunoSEQ multiplex PCR; the TCRdb copy retains only in-frame clones and omits some. The sample includes 100,000 to 150,000 clones, around four fifths of them seen just once. A word on this clone: Its antigen is not known.

The chain employs TRBV7-2 and TRBJ2-1; 9 nucleotides agree with TRBD1. The sequencing sample was made of PBMCs. The receptor's source is a male donor in good health and CMV-seronegative. The CDR3 DNA follows: TGTGCCAGCAGCTTAGCGGGACAGGGTGAACAGTTCTTC. Translation gives CASSLAGQGEQFF.